A few counts support the clone carrying this TCR beta chain. Its antigen remains unknown. This record comes from a study of cytomegalovirus exposure and HLA in healthy donors. Study-wide results and limits: Earlier analysis found most TCR beta V segments productive about 90% or about 30% of the time.

The PCR had 60 Vbeta and 13 Jbeta primers. The method was immunoSEQ multiplex PCR; TCRdb's version includes in-frame clones alone and lacks a portion of them. Counted here are 110,000 or so clones, 70% to 80% occurring once; the ten biggest clones make up roughly 1.2%. Though probably carrying unrecorded immune exposures, donors were nominally healthy at sampling. The CDR3 runs to 15 residues. V trimming: 1 base; J trimming: 7 bases; junction bases outside the gene matches: 4. The germline CDR1 and CDR2 sequences are SGHTA and FQGNSA. Material: PBMCs. The source is a man in his forties in good health and CMV-seronegative. V usage is TRBV7-2 and J usage is TRBJ1-1, with TRBD1 matching 12 bases. CDR3 residues: CASSLGGTGGGEAFF. CDR3 coding DNA: TGTGCCAGCAGCTTAGGGGGGACAGGGGGCGGTGAAGCTTTCTTT.